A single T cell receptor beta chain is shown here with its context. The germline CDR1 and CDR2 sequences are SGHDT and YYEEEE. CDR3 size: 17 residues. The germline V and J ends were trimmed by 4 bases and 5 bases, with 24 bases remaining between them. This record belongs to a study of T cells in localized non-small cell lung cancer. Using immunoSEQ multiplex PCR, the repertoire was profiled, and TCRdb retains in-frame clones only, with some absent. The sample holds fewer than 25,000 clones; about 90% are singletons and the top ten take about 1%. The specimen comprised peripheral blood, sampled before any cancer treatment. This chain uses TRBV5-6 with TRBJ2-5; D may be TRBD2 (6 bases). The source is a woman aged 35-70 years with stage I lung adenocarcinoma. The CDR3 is CASSAEWAGQLRETQYF. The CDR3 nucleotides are TGTGCCAGCAGCGCTGAATGGGCGGGGCAACTTCGGGAGACCCAGTACTTC.